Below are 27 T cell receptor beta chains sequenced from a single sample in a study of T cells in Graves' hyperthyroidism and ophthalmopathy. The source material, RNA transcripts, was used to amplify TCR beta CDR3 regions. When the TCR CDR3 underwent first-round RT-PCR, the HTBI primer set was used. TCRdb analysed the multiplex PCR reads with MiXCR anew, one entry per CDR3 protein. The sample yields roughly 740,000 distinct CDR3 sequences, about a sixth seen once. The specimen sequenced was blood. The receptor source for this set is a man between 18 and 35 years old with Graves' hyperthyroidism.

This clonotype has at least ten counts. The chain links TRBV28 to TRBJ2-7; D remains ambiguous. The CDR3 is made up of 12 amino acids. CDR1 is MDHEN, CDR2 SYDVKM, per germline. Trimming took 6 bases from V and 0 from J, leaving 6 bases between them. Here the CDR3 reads CASRQSSYEQYF. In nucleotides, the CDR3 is TGTGCCAGCAGACAGAGCTCCTACGAGCAGTACTTC. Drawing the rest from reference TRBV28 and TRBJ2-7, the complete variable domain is DVKVTQSSRYLVKRTGEKVFLECVQDMDHENMFWYRQDPGLGLRLIYFSYDVKMKEKGDIPEGYSVSREKKERFSLILESASTNQTSMYLCASRQSSYEQYFGPGTRLTVT.

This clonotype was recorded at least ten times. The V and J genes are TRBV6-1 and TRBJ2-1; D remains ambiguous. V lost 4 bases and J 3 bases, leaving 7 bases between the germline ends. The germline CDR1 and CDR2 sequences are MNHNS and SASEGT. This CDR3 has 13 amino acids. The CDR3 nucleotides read TGTGCCAGCAGTGTCATCGGCTACAATGAGCAGTTCTTC. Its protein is CASSVIGYNEQFF.

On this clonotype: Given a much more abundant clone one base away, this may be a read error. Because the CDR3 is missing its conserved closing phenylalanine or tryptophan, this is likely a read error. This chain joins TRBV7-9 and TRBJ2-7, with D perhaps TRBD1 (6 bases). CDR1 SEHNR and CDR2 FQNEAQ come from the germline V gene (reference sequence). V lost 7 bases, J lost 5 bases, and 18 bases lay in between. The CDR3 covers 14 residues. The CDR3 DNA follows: TGTGCCAGCACCCGCGGTTTCAGGGGCGACGAGCAGTACCTC. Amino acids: CASTRGFRGDEQYL.

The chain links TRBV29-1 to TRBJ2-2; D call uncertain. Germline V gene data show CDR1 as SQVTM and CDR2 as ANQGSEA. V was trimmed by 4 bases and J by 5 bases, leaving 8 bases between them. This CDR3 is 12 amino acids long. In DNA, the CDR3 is TGCAGCGTTGTGGTAGATACCGGGGAGCTGTTTTTT. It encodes CSVVVDTGELFF.

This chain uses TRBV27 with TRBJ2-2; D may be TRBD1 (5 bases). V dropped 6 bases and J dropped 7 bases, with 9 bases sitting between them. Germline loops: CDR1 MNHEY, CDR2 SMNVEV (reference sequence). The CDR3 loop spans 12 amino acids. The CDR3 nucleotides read TGTGCCAGCAGGGCCCAGGGCGGGGAGCTGTTTTTT. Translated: CASRAQGGELFF.

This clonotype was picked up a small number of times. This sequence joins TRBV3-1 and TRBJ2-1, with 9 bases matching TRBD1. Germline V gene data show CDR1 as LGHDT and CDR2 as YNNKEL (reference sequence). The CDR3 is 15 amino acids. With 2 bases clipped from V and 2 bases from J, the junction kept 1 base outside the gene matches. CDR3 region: CASSQRDRAYNEQFF. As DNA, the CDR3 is TGTGCCAGCAGCCAACGGGACAGGGCCTACAATGAGCAGTTCTTC.

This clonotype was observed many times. The CDR3 loop is CASSFAFRAEYEQYF. CDR3 in DNA: TGTGCCAGCAGTTTTGCATTTAGGGCAGAGTACGAGCAGTACTTC. This chain connects TRBV12-3 or TRBV12-4 to TRBJ2-7, with no clear D. The V gene lost 3 bases and the J gene lost 4 bases, with 16 bases spanning the gap. The CDR3 sequence is 15 residues long.

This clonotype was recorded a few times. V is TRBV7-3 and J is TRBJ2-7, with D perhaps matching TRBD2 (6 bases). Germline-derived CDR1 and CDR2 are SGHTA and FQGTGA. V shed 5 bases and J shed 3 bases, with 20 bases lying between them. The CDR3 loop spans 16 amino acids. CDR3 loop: CASSQIGHRGYYEQYF. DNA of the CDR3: TGTGCCAGCAGCCAAATCGGACACCGGGGGTACTACGAGCAGTACTTC.

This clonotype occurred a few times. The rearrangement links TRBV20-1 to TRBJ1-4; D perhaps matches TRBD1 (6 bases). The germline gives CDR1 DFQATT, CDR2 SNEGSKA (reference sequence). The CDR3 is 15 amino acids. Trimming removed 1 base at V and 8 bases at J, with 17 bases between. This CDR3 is CSARAVGGPGEKLFF. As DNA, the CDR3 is TGCAGTGCTAGAGCGGTTGGGGGCCCTGGGGAAAAACTGTTTTTT.

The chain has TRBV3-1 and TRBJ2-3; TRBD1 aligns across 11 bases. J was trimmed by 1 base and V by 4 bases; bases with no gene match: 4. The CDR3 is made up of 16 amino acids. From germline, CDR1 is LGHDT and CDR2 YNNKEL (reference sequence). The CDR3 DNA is TGTGCCAGCAGCCCCCCGGGACAGGGGGGCACAGATACGCAGTATTTT. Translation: CASSPPGQGGTDTQYF.

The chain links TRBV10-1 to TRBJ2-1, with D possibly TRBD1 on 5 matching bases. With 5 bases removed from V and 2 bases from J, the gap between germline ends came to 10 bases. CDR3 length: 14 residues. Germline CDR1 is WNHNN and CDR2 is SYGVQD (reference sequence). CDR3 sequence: CASSSDITYNEQFF. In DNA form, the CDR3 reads TGCGCCAGCAGTTCGGACATCACCTACAATGAGCAGTTCTTC.

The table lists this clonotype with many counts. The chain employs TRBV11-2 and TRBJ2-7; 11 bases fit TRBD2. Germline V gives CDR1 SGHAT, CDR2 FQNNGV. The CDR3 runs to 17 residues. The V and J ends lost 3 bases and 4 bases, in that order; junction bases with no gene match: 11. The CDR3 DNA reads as TGTGCCAGCAGCTTCCTAAAGTCCACTAGCGGGGGTTACGAGCAGTACTTC. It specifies CASSFLKSTSGGYEQYF.

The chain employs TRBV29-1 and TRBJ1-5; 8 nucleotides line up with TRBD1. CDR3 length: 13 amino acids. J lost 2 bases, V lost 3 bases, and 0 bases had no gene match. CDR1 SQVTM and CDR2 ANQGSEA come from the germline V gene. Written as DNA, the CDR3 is TGCAGCGTTGAGACAGGGGGCAATCAGCCCCAGCATTTT. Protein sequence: CSVETGGNQPQHF.

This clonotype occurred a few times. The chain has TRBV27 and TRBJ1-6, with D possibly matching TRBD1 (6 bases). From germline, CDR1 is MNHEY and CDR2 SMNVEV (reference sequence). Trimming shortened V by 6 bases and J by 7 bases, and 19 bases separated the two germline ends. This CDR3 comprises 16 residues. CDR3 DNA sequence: TGTGCCAGCAGACCTTATATGACAGGAGTGAATTCACCCCTCCACTTT. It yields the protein CASRPYMTGVNSPLHF.

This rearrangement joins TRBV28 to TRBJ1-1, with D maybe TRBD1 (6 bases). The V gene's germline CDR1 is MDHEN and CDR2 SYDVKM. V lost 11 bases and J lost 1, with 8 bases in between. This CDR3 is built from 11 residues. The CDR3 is CAVGGNTEAFF. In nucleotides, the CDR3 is TGTGCCGTAGGGGGGAACACTGAAGCTTTCTTT.

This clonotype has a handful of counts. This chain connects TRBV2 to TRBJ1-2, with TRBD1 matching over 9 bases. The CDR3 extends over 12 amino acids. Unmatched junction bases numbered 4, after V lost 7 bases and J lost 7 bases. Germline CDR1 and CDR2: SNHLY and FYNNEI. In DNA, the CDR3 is TGTGCCAGCAACCTACAGGGGGCTGGCTACACCTTC. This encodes CASNLQGAGYTF.

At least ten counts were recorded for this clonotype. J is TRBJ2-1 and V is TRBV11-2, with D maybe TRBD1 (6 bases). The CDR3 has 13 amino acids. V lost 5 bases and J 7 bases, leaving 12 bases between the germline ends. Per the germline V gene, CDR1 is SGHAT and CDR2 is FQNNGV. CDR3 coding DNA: TGTGCCAGCAGCCGAGGAAGGGGGAATGAGCAGTTCTTC. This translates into CASSRGRGNEQFF.

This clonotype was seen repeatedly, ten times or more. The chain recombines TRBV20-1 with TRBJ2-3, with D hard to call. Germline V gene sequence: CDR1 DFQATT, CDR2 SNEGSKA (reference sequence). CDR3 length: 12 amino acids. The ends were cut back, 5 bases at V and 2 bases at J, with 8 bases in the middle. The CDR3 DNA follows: TGCAGTGCTGCCGAGTACACAGATACGCAGTATTTT. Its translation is CSAAEYTDTQYF.

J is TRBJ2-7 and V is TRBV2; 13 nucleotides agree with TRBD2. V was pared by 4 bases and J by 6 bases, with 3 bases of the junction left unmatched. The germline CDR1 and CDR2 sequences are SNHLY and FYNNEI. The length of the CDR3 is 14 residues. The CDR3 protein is CASSGLAGGGEQYF. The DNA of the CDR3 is TGTGCCAGCAGTGGACTAGCGGGAGGCGGCGAGCAGTACTTC.

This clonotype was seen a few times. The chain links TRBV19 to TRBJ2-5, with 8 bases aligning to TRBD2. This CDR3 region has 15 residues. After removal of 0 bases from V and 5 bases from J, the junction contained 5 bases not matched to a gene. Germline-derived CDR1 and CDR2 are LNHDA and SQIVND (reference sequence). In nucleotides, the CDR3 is TGTGCCAGTAGTATAGACCCAGCGGGAGCGGAGACCCAGTACTTC. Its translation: CASSIDPAGAETQYF.

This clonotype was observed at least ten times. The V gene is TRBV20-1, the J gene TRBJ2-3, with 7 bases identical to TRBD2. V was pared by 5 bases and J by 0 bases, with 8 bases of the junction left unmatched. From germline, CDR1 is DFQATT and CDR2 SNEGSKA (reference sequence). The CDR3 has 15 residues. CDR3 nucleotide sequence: TGCAGTGCTGCCCCCAGCGGGACTAGCACAGATACGCAGTATTTT. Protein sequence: CSAAPSGTSTDTQYF.

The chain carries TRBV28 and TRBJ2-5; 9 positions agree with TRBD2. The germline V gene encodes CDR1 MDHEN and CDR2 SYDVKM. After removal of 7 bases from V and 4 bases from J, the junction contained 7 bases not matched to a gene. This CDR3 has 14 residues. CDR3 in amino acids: CASTPAGGAETQYF. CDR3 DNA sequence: TGTGCCAGCACCCCGGCGGGGGGGGCAGAGACCCAGTACTTC.

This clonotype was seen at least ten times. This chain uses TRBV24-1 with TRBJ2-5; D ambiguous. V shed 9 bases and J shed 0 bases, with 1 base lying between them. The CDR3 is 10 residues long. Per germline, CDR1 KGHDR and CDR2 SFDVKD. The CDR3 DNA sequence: TGTGCCACCTACCAAGAGACCCAGTACTTC. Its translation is CATYQETQYF.

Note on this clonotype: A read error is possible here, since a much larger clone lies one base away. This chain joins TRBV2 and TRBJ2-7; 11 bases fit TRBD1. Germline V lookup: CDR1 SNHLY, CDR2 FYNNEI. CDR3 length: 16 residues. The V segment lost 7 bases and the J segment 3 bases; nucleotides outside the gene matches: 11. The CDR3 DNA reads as TGTGCCAGCAAAGAGGGTCCCGGGACAGGGGGCTACGAGCAGTACTTC. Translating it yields CASKEGPGTGGYEQYF.

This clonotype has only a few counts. DNA for the CDR3: TGTGCCATCAGTGAGTCATTCAGCCTAAACTATGGCTACACCTTC. Residues: CAISESFSLNYGYTF. J is TRBJ1-2 and V is TRBV10-3; D gene uncertain. CDR3 length: 15 amino acids. V dropped 0 bases and J dropped 2 bases, with 10 bases sitting between them. Germline-derived CDR1 and CDR2 are ENHRY and SYGVKD.

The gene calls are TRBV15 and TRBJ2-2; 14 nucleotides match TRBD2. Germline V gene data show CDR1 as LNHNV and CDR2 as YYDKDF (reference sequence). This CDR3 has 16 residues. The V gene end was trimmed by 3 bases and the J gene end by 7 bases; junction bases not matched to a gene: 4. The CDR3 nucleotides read TGTGCCACCAGCAGGGGACTAGCGGGAGCCAACGGGGAGCTGTTTTTT. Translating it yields CATSRGLAGANGELFF.

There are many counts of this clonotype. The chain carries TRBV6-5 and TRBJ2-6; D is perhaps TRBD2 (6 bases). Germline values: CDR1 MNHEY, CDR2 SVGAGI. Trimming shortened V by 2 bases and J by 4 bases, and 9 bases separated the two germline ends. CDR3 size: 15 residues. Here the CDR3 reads CASSYGGRGANVLTF. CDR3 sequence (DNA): TGTGCCAGCAGTTACGGGGGGAGAGGGGCCAACGTCCTGACTTTC.